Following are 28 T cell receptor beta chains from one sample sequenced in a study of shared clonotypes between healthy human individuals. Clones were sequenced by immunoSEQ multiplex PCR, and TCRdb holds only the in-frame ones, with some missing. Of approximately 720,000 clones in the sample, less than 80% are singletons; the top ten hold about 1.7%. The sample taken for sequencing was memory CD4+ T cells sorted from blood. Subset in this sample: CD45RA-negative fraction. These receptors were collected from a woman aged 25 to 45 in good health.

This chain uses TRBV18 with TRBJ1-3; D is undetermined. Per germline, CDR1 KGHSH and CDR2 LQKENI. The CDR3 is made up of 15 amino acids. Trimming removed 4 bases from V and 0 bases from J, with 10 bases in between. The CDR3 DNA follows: TGTGCCAGCTCACAACAGTTCAGCTCTGGAAACACCATATATTTT. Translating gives CASSQQFSSGNTIYF.

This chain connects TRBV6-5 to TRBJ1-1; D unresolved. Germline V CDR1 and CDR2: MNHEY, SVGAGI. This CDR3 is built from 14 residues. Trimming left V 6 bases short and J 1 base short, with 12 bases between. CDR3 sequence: CASRSGRENTEAFF. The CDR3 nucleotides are TGTGCCAGCAGATCCGGACGGGAGAACACTGAAGCTTTCTTT.

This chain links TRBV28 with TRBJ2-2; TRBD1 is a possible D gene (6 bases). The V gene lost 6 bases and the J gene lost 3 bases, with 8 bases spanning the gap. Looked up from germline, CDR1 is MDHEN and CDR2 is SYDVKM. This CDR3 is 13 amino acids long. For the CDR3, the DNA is TGTGCCAGCAGGACAGGCCACACCGGGGAGCTGTTTTTT. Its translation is CASRTGHTGELFF.

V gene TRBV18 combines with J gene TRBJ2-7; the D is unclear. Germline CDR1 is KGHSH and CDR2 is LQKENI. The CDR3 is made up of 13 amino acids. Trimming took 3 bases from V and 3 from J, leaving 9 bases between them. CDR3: CASSPVDVYEQYF. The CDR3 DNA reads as TGTGCCAGCTCACCCGTAGATGTCTACGAGCAGTACTTC.

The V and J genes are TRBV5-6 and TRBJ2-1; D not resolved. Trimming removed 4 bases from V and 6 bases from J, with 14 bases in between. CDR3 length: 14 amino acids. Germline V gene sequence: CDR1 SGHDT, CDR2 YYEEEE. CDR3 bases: TGTGCCAGCAGCCTCCCCGACCCCCCCAATGAGCAGTTCTTC. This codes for CASSLPDPPNEQFF.

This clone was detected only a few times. CDR3 DNA sequence: TGCGCCAGCAGCAACCCGGGGGGTAGGCTCAATGAGCAGTTCTTC. Protein sequence: CASSNPGGRLNEQFF. The gene calls are TRBV4-1 and TRBJ2-1; 7 bases map to TRBD2. The CDR3 length is 15 residues. Germline lookup yields CDR1 MGHRA and CDR2 YSYEKL. V was pared by 5 bases and J by 6 bases, with 10 bases of the junction left unmatched.

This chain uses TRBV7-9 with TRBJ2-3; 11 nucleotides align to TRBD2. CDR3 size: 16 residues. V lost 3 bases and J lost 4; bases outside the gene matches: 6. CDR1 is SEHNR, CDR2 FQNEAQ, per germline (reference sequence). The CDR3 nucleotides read TGTGCCAGCAGCTTGCTAGCGGGAGGTTGGGCAGATACGCAGTATTTT. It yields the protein CASSLLAGGWADTQYF.

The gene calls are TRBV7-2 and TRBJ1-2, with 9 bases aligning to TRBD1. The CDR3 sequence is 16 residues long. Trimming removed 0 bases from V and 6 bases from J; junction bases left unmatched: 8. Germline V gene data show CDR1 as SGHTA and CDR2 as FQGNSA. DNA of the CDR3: TGTGCCAGCAGCTTAGCGGGGACAGGGCCGTTTAATGGCTACACCTTC. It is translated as CASSLAGTGPFNGYTF.

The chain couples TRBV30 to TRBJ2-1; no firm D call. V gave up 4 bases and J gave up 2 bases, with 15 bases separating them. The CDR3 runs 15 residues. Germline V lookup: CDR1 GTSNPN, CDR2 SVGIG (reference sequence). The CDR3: CAWKGGVPAYNEQFF. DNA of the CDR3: TGTGCCTGGAAGGGCGGAGTCCCGGCCTACAATGAGCAGTTCTTC.

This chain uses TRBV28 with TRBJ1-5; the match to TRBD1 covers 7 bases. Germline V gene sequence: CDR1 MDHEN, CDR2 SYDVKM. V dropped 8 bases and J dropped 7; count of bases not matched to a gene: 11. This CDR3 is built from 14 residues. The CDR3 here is CASARQGLWQPQHF. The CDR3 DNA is TGTGCCAGCGCCCGACAGGGTCTCTGGCAGCCCCAGCATTTT.

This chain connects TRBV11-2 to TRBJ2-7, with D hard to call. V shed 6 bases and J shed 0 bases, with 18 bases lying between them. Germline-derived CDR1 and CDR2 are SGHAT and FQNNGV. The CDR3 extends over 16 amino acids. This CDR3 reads CASRAWTGRSSYEQYF. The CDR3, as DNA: TGTGCCAGCAGGGCCTGGACGGGCAGGAGCTCCTACGAGCAGTACTTC. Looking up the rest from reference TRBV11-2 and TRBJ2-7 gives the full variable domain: EAGVAQSPRYKIIEKRQSVAFWCNPISGHATLYWYQQILGQGPKLLIQFQNNGVVDDSQLPKDRFSAERLKGVDSTLKIQPAKLEDSAVYLCASRAWTGRSSYEQYFGPGTRLTVT.

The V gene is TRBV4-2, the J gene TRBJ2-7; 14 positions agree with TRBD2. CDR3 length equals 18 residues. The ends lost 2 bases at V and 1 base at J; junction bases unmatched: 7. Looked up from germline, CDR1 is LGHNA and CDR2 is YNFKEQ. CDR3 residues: CASSQQTSGRGISYEQYF. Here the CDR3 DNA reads TGTGCCAGCAGCCAACAGACTAGCGGGAGGGGCATTTCCTACGAGCAGTACTTC.

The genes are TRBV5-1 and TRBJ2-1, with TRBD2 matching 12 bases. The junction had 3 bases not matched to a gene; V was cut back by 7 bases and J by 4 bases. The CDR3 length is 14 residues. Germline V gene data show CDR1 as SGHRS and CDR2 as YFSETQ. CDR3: CASQLAGGYNEQFF. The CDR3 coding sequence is TGCGCCAGCCAACTAGCGGGGGGATACAATGAGCAGTTCTTC.

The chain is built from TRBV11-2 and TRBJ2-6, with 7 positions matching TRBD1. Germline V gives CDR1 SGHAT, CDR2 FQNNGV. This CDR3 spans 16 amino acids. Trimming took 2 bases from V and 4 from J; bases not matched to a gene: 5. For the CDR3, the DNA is TGTGCCAGCAGCTTACAGGGGGTTTACGGGGCCAACGTCCTGACTTTC. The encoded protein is CASSLQGVYGANVLTF. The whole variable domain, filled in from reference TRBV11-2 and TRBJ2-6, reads EAGVAQSPRYKIIEKRQSVAFWCNPISGHATLYWYQQILGQGPKLLIQFQNNGVVDDSQLPKDRFSAERLKGVDSTLKIQPAKLEDSAVYLCASSLQGVYGANVLTFGAGSRLTVL.

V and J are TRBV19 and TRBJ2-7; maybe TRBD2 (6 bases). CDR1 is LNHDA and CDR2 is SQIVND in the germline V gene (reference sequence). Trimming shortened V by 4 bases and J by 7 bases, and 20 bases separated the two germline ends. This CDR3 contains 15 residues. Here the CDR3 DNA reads TGTGCCAGTAGTACCTTGAGCGGGCGAACCGGGGAGCAGTACTTC. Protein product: CASSTLSGRTGEQYF.

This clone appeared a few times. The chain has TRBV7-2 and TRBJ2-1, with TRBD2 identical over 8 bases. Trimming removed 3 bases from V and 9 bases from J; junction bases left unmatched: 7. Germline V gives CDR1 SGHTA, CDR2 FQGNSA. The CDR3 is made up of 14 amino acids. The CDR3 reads CASSLDGRAGEQFF. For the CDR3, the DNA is TGTGCCAGCAGCTTGGACGGGAGGGCCGGTGAGCAGTTCTTC.

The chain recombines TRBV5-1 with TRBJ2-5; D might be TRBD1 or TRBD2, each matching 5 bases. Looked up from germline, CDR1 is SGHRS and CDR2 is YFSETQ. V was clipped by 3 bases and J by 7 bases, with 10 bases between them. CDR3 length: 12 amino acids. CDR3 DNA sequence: TGCGCCAGCAGCTCGGAGAGGGGGACCCAGTACTTC. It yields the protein CASSSERGTQYF.

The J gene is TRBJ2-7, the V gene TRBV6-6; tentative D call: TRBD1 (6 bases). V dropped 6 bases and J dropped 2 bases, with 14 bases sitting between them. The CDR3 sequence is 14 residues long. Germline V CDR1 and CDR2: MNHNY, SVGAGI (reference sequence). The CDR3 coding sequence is TGTGCCAGCAGCCGCGGACAGAACGCCTACGAGCAGTACTTC. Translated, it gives CASSRGQNAYEQYF.

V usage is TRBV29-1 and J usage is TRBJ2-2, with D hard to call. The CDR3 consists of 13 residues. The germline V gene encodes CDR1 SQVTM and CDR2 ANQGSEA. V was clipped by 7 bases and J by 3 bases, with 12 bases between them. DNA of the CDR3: TGCAGCGGCCTCAGCTCGGACACCGGGGAGCTGTTTTTT. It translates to CSGLSSDTGELFF.

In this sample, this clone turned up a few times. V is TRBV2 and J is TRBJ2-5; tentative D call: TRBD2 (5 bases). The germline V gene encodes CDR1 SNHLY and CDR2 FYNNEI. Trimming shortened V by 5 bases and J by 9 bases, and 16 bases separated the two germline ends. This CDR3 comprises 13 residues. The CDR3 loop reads CASSPITYGAQYF. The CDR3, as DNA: TGTGCCAGCAGTCCGATCACATACGGGGCCCAGTACTTC.

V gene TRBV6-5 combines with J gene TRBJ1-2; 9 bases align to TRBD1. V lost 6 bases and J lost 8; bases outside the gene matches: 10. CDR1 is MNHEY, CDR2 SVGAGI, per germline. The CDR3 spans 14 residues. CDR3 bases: TGTGCCAGCAGACGAGAACAGGGGGCAAGAGGCTACACCTTC. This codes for CASRREQGARGYTF.

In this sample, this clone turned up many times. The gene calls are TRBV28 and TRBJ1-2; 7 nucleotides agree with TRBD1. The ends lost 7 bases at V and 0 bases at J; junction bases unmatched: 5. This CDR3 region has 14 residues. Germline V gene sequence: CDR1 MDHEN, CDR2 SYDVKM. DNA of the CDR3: TGTGCCAGCACTGTGGGACAGTCTAACTATGGCTACACCTTC. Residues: CASTVGQSNYGYTF.

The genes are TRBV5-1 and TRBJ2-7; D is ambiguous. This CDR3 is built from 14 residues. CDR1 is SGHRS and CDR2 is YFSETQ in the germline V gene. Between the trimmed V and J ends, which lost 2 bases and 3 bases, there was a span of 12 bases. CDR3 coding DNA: TGCGCCAGCAGCTTCGACTCGAGGAACTACGAGCAGTACTTC. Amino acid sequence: CASSFDSRNYEQYF.

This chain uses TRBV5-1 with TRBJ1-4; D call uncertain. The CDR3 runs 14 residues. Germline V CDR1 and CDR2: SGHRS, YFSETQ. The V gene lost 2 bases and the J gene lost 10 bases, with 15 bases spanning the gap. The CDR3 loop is CASSLEDYGGKLFF. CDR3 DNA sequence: TGCGCCAGCAGCTTAGAGGACTACGGTGGAAAACTGTTTTTT.

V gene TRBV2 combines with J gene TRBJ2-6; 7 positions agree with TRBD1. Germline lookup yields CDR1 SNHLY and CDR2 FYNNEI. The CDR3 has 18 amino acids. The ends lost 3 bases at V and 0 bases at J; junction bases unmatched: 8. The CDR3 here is CASSDQQGTSSGANVLTF. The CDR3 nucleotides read TGTGCCAGCAGTGATCAACAGGGGACGTCCTCTGGGGCCAACGTCCTGACTTTC.

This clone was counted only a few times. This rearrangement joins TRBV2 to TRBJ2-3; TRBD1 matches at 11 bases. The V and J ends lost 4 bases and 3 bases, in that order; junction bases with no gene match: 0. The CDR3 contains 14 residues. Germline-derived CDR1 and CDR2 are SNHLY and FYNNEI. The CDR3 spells CASSGDRGTDTQYF. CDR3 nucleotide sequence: TGTGCCAGCAGTGGGGACAGGGGGACAGATACGCAGTATTTT. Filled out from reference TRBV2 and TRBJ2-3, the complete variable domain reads EPEVTQTPSHQVTQMGQEVILRCVPISNHLYFYWYRQILGQKVEFLVSFYNNEISEKSEIFDDQFSVERPDGSNFTLKIRSTKLEDSAMYFCASSGDRGTDTQYFGPGTRLTVL.

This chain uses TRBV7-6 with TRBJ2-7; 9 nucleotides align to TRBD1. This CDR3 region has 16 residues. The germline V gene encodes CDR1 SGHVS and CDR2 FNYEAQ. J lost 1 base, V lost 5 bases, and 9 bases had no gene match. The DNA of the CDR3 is TGTGCCAGCAGCGCGCAAACAGGGGGCGATTCCTACGAGCAGTACTTC. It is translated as CASSAQTGGDSYEQYF.

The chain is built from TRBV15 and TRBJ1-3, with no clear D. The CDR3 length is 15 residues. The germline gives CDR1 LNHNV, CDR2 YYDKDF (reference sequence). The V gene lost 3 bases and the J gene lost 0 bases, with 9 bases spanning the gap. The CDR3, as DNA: TGTGCCACCAGCAGGGCAGCTAACTCTGGAAACACCATATATTTT. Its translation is CATSRAANSGNTIYF.